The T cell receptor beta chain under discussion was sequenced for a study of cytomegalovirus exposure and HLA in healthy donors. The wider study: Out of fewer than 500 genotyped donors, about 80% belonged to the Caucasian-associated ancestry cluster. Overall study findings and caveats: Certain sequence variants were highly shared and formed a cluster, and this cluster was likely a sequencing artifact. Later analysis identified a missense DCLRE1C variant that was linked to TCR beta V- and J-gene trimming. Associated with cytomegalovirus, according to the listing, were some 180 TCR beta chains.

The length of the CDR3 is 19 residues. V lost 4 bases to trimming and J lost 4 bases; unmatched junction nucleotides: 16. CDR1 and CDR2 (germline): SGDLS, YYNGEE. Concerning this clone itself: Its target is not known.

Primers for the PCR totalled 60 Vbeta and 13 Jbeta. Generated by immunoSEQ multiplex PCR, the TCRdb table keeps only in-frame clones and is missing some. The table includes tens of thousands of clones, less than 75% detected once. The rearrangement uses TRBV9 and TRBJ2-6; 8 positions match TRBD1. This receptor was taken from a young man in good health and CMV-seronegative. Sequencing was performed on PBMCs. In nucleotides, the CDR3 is TGTGCCAGCAGCCCCGAGGGTGGCAGGGGGCGTCCGGGGGCCAACGTCCTGACTTTC. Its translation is CASSPEGGRGRPGANVLTF.